Given below is one T cell receptor beta chain in context. These data belong to a study of OX40 agonist ivuxolimab in advanced cancers. Assay used: immunoSEQ multiplex PCR; TCRdb lists only in-frame clones, some missing. The sample lists 50,000 to 60,000 clones, approximately 90% occurring once. The CDR3 is made up of 14 amino acids. V was clipped by 3 bases and J by 6 bases; unmatched bases: 3. The germline gives CDR1 SGHTS, CDR2 YDEGEE. V is TRBV5-8 and J is TRBJ1-5, with TRBD1 identical over 10 bases. The starting material was CD4+ or CD8+ T cells sorted from blood, obtained in a trial of the OX40 agonist ivuxolimab. The receptor was derived from an adult with an advanced solid tumor such as melanoma, head and neck, liver or kidney cancer. The CDR3 DNA reads TGTGCCAGCAGCTCTCGGACAGGGGGTCAGCCCCAGCATTTT. It yields the protein CASSSRTGGQPQHF.